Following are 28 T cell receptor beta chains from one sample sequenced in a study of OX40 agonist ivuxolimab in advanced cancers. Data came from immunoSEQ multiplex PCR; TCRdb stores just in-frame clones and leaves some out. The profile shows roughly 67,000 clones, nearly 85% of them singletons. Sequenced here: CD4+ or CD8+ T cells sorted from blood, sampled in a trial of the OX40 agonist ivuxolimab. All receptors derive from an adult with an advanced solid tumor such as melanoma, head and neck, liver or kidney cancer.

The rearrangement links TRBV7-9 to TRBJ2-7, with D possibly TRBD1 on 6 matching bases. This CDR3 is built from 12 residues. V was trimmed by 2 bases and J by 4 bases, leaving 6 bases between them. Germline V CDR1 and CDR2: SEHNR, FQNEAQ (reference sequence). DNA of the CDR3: TGTGCCAGCAGCTTACAGGGGTACGAGCAGTACTTC. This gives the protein CASSLQGYEQYF.

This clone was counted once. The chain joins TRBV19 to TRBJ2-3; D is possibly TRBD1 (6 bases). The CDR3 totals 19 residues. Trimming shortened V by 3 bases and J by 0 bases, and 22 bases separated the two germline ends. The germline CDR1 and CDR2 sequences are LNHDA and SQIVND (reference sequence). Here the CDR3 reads CASSIQGHTAILSTDTQYF. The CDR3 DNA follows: TGTGCCAGTAGTATCCAGGGACACACAGCGATACTAAGCACAGATACGCAGTATTTT. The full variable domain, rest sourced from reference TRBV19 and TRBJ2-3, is DGGITQSPKYLFRKEGQNVTLSCEQNLNHDAMYWYRQDPGQGLRLIYYSQIVNDFQKGDIAEGYSVSREKKESFPLTVTSAQKNPTAFYLCASSIQGHTAILSTDTQYFGPGTRLTVL.

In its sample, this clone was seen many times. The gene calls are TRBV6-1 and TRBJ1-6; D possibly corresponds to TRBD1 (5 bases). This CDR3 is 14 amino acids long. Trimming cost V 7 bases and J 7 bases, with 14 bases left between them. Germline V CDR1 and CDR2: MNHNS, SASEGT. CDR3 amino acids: CASNLRGQNSPLHF. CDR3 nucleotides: TGTGCCAGCAACCTACGGGGCCAAAATTCACCCCTCCACTTT.

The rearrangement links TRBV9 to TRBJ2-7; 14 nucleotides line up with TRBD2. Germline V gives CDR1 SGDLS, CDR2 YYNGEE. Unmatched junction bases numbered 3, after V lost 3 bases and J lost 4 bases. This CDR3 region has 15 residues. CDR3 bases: TGTGCCAGCAGCGCAGGGACTAGCGGGAGTTACGAGCAGTACTTC. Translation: CASSAGTSGSYEQYF.

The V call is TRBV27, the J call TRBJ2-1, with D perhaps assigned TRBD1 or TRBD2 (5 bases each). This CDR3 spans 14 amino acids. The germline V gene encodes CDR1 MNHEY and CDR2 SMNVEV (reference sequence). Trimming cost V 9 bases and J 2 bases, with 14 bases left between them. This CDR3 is CASSRDRAYNEQFF. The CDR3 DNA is TGTGCCAGTTCCCGGGACCGAGCCTACAATGAGCAGTTCTTC.

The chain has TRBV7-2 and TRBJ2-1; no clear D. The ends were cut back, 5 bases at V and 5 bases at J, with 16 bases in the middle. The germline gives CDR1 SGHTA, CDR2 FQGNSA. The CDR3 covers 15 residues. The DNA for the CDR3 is TGTGCCAGCAGCCCAAGGAGCCCCAACGACAATGAGCAGTTCTTC. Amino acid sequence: CASSPRSPNDNEQFF.

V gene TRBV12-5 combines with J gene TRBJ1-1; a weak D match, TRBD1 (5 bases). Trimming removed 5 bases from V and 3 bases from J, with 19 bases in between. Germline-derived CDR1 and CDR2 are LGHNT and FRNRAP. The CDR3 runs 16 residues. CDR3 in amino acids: CASGKPGRTLDTEAFF. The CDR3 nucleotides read TGTGCTAGTGGTAAACCGGGACGTACTCTGGACACTGAAGCTTTCTTT.

CDR3 protein: CAISDWQGGDTQYF. CDR3 DNA: TGTGCCATCAGTGATTGGCAGGGGGGGGATACGCAGTATTTT. V usage is TRBV10-3 and J usage is TRBJ2-3; D is tentatively TRBD1 or TRBD2 (7 bases each). From germline, CDR1 is ENHRY and CDR2 SYGVKD. The CDR3 loop spans 14 amino acids. The V end lost 3 bases, the J end lost 6 bases, and 13 bases lay between the germline ends.

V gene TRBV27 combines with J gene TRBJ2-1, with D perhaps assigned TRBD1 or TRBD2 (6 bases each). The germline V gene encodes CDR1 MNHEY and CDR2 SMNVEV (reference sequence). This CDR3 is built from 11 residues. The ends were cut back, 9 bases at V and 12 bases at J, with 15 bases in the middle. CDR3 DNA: TGTGCCAGAGAGGGGGGCACGAGGCAGTTCTTC. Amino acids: CAREGGTRQFF.

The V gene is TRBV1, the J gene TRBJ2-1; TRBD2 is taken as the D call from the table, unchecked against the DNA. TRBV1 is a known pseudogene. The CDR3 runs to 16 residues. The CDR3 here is CTSSRRERVLTNEQFF. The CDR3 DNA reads TGCACCAGCAGCAGGAGGGAGCGGGTGCTGACTAATGAGCAGTTCTTC.

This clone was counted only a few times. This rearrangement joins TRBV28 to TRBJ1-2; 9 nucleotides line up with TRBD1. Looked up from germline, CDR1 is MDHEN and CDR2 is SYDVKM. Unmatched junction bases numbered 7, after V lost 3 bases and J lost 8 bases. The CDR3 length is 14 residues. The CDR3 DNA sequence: TGTGCCAGCAGTTTCCACGGACAGGGGAAAGGCTACACCTTC. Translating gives CASSFHGQGKGYTF.

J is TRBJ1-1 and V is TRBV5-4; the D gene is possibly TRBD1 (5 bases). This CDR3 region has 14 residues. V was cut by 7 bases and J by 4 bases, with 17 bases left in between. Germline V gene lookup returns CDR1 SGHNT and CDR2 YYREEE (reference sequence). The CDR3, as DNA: TGTGCCAGCTGGGGGACGGGACGGGCCACTGAAGCTTTCTTT. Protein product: CASWGTGRATEAFF.

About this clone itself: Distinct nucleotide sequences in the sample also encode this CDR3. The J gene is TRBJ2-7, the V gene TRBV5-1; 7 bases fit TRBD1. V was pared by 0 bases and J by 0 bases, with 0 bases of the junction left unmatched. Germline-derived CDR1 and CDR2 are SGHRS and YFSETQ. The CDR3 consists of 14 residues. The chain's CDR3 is CASSLGDSSYEQYF. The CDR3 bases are TGCGCCAGCAGCTTGGGGGACAGCTCCTACGAGCAGTACTTC.

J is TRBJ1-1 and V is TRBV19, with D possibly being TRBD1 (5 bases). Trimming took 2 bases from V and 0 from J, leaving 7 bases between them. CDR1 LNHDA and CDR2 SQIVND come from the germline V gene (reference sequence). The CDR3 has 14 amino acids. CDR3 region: CASSISGVNTEAFF. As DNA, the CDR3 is TGTGCCAGTAGTATATCGGGGGTGAACACTGAAGCTTTCTTT.

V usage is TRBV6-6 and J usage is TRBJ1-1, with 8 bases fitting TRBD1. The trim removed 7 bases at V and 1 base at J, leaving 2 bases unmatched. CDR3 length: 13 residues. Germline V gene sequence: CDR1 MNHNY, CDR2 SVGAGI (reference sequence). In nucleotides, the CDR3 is TGTGCCAGCATCGACAGGGGGAACACTGAAGCTTTCTTT. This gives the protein CASIDRGNTEAFF.

The CDR3 sequence is CASRGQSGYEQYV. The CDR3 nucleotides are TGTGCCAGCAGGGGGCAGAGTGGCTACGAGCAGTACGTC. The chain couples TRBV27 to TRBJ2-7; maybe TRBD1 (5 bases). Germline CDR1 MNHEY, CDR2 SMNVEV (reference sequence). CDR3 length equals 13 residues. Trimming cost V 6 bases and J 3 bases, with 12 bases left between them.

CDR3: CASSPTDADTQYF. Here the CDR3 DNA reads TGTGCCAGCAGTCCGACGGACGCAGATACGCAGTATTTT. The chain recombines TRBV4-2 with TRBJ2-3; no clear D. CDR1 LGHNA and CDR2 YNFKEQ come from the germline V gene. V dropped 6 bases and J dropped 4 bases, with 11 bases sitting between them. The length of the CDR3 is 13 residues.

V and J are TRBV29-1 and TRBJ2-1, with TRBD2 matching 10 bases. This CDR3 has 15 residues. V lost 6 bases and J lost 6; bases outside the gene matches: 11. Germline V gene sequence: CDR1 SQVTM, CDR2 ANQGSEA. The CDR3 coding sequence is TGCAGCGTCAAAAATCCGGGACTAGCGACCAATGAGCAGTTCTTC. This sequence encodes CSVKNPGLATNEQFF.

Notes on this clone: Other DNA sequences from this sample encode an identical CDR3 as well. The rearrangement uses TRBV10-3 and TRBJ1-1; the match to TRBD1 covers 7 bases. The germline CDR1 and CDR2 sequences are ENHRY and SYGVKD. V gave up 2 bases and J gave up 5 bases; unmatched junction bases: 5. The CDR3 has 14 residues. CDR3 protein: CAISEKGGGTEAFF. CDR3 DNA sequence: TGTGCCATCAGTGAGAAAGGGGGCGGGACTGAAGCTTTCTTT.

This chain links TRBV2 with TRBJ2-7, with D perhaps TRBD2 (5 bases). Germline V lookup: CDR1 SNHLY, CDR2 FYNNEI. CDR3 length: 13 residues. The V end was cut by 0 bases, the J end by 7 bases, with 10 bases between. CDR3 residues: CASSEALRREQYV. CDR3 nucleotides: TGTGCCAGCAGTGAAGCGCTCAGGAGGGAGCAGTACGTC.

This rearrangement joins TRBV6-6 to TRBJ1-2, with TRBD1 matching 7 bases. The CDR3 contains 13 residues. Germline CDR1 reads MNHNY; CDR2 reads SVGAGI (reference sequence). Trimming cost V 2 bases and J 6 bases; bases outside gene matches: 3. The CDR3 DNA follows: TGTGCCAGCAGTTACCTCGACAGGGATGGCTACACCTTC. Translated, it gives CASSYLDRDGYTF.

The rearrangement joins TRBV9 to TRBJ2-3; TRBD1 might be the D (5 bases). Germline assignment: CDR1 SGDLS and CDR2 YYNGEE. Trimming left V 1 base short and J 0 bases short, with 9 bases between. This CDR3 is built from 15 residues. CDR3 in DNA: TGTGCCAGCAGCGTAACCCCAGGGAGCACAGATACGCAGTATTTT. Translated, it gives CASSVTPGSTDTQYF. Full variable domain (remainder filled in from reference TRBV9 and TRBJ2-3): DSGVTQTPKHLITATGQRVTLRCSPRSGDLSVYWYQQSLDQGLQFLIQYYNGEERAKGNILERFSAQQFPDLHSELNLSSLELGDSALYFCASSVTPGSTDTQYFGPGTRLTVL.

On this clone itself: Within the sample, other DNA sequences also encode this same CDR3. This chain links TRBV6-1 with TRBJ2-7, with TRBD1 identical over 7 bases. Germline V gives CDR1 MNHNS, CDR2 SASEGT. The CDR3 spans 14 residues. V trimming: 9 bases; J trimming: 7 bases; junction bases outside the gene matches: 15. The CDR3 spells CASSGSQTRGEQYV. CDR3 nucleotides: TGTGCCAGTTCAGGGTCCCAAACCAGGGGGGAGCAGTACGTC.

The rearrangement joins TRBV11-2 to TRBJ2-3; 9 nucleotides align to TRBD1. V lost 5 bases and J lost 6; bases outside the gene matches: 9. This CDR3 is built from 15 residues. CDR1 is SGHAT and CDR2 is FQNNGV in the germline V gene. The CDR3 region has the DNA TGTGCCAGCAGCGCCGGGACAGGGATTGTGGATACGCAGTATTTT. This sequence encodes CASSAGTGIVDTQYF.

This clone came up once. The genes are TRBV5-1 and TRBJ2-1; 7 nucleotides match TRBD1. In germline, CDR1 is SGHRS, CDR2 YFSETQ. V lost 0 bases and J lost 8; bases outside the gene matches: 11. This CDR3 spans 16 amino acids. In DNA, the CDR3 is TGCGCCAGCAGCTTGGCAGGTCCTACACAGGGGTATGAGCAGTTCTTC. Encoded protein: CASSLAGPTQGYEQFF.

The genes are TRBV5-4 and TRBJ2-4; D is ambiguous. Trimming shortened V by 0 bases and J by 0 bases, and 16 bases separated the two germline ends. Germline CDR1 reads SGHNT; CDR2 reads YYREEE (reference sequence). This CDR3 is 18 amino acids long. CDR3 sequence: CASSLGTAATVAKNIQYF. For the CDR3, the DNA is TGTGCCAGCAGCTTGGGGACGGCGGCAACGGTAGCCAAAAACATTCAGTACTTC.

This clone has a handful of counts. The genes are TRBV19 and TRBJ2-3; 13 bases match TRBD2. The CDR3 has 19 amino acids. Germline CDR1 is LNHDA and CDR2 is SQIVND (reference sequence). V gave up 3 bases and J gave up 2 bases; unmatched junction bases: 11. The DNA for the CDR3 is TGTGCCAGTAGTATCGCGGCCCTGGGACTAGCGGGGAACACAGATACGCAGTATTTT. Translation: CASSIAALGLAGNTDTQYF.

CDR3 region: CASSIAGTSGTIAKNIQYF. CDR3 nucleotide sequence: TGTGCCAGTAGTATCGCTGGGACTAGCGGGACGATAGCCAAAAACATTCAGTACTTC. The chain employs TRBV19 and TRBJ2-4; 13 nucleotides line up with TRBD2. V lost 3 bases, J lost 0 bases, and 8 bases stayed unmatched. The germline V gene encodes CDR1 LNHDA and CDR2 SQIVND (reference sequence). The CDR3 loop spans 19 amino acids.